Given below is one T cell receptor (beta chain) in context. In the original workflow: Reference gene primers were amplified, and this amplification served to estimate nucleated cell counts. TCRdb's table, derived via immunoSEQ multiplex PCR, lists solely in-frame clones and lacks some. V and J calls plus clone size are reproduced from that table; the DNA served to infer D and trimming. The sample has 70,000 to 95,000 clones, approximately 88% seen once. It was during active infection that Seattle patients were enrolled and then longitudinally followed. The sample belongs to a study of blood T cell repertoires in COVID-19. Study background: Acute and convalescent COVID-19 samples came from the United States, Italy and Spain. From T cells, B-cell-depleted T cells, or PBMCs came the material, which was cDNA or gDNA.

This receptor was taken from a man aged 50 or older with COVID-19, enrolled during active disease. The source material was peripheral blood.

DNA for the CDR3: TGTGCCATCAGGGAGACAGGGGGAATGAACACTGAAGCTTTCTTT. Amino acid sequence: CAIRETGGMNTEAFF. The chain carries TRBV10-3 and TRBJ1-1; 9 bases fit TRBD1. CDR1 and CDR2 (germline): ENHRY, SYGVKD. The CDR3 contains 15 residues. V lost 6 bases, J lost 0 bases, and 5 bases stayed unmatched.